This T cell receptor (beta chain) is drawn from a study of shared clonotypes between healthy human individuals. Naive CD8 cells, CD45RO-negative and positively selected for CCR7, excluded terminally differentiated effector memory CD45RA+ cells. Sorted-subset replicate PCR reactions were performed with around 210 ng DNA, corresponding to roughly 30,000 T cell genomes. Only in-frame clones appear in the TCRdb table, and some are missing; sequencing was by immunoSEQ multiplex PCR. The sample lists hundreds of thousands of clones, roughly nine tenths occurring once. Study outcomes and limitations: Clonotypes that were shared across a handful of donors made up around 5% of naive CD4 clonotypes.

Only one count was recorded for this clone. The antigen is undetermined. Germline assignment: CDR1 LGHNA and CDR2 YSLEER. The CDR3 has 12 amino acids. Trimming pared 6 bases from V and 5 bases from J, leaving 7 bases between. The sequence derives from a man between 25 and 39 years old in good health. Sequences were obtained from naive CD8+ T cells sorted from blood. The V call is TRBV4-3, the J call TRBJ2-2, with D possibly TRBD1 on 5 matching bases. This CDR3 is CASRGETGELFF. CDR3 in DNA: TGCGCCAGCAGAGGGGAAACCGGGGAGCTGTTTTTT.